This T cell receptor beta chain was captured by sequencing in a study of shared clonotypes between healthy human individuals. About the research overall: Donors, aged 18 to 49, were a couple of women and three men. Study outcomes and limitations: A generally larger estimated richness was seen in naive subsets than in memory subsets.

TCRdb keeps only in-frame clones here, not all; method: immunoSEQ multiplex PCR. This table has approximately 1,000,000 clones, around three quarters appearing once. Germline-derived CDR1 and CDR2 are LNHDA and SQIVND (reference sequence). The CDR3 covers 14 residues. V dropped 8 bases and J dropped 3; count of bases not matched to a gene: 3. As for this clone: Its cognate antigen is unknown.

The receptor was derived from a young man in good health. Some clones in this sample may be carry-over from other donors' samples. The genes are TRBV19 and TRBJ2-2, with TRBD1 matching over 10 bases. Specimen: memory CD4+ T cells from PBMCs. The subset here: CD45RA-negative fraction. The CDR3 loop is CASRGQGYTGELFF. The DNA of the CDR3 is TGTGCCAGTCGGGGACAGGGGTACACCGGGGAGCTGTTTTTT.